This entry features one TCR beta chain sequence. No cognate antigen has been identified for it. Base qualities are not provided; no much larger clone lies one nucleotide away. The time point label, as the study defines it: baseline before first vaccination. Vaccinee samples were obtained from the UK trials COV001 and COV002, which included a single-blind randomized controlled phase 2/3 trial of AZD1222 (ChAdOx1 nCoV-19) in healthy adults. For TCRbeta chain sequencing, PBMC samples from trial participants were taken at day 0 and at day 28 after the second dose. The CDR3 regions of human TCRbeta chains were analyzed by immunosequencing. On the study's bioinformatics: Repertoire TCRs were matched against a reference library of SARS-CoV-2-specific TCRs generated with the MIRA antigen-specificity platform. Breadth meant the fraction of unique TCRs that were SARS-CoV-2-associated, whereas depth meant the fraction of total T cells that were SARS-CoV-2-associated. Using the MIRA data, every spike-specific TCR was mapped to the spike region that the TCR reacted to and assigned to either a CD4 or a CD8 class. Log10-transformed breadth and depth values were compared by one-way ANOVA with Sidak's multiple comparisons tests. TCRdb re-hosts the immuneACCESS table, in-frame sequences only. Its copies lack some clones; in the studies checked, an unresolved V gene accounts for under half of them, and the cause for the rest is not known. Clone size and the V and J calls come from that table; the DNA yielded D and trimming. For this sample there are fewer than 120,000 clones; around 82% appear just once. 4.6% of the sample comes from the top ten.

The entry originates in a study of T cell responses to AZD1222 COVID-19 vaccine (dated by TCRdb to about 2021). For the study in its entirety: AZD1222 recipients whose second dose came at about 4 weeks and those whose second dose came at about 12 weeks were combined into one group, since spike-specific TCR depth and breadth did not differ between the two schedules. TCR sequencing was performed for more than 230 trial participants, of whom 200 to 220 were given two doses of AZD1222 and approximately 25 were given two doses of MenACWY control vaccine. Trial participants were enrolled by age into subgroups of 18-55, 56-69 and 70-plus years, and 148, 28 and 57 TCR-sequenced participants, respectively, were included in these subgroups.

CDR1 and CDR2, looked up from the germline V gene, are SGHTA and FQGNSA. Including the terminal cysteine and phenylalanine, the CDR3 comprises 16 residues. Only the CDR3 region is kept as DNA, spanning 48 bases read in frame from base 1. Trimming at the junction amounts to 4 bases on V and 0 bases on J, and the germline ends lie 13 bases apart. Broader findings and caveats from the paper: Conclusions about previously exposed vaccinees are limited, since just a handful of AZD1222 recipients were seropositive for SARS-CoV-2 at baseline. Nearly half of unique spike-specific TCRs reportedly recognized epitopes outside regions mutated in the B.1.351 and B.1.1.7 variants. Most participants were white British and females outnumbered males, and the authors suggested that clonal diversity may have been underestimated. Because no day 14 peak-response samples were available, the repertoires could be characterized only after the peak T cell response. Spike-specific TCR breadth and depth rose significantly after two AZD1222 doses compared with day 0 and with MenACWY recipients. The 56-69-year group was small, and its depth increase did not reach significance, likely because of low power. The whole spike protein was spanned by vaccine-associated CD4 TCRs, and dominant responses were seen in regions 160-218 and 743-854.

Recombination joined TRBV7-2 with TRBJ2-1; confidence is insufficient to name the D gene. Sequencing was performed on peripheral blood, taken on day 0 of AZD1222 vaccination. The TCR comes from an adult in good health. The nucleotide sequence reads TGTGCCAGCAGCTCCGTCGGGCGAAGCTCCTACAATGAGCAGTTCTTC. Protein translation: CASSSVGRSSYNEQFF.